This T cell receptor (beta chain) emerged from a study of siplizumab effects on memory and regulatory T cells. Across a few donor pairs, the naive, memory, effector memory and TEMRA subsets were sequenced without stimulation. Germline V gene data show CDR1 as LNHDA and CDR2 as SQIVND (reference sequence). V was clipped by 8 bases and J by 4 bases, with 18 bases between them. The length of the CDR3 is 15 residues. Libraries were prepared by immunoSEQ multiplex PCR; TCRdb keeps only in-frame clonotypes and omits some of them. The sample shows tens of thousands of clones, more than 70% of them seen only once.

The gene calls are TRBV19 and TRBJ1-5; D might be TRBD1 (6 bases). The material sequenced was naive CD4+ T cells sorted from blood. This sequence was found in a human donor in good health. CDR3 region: CASGGDRPLNQPQHF. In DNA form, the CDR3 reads TGTGCCAGTGGGGGCGATCGACCCCTAAATCAGCCCCAGCATTTT.